This TCR beta chain is from a study of T cell repertoires in cytomegalovirus infection. Study-wide context: Public signatures in TCR beta pointed to CMV infection and matching HLA type.

TCRdb ran MiXCR on the reads and lists one entry per CDR3 protein. The data hold almost 90,000 distinct CDR3 sequences, with over 25% observed a single time. About this clonotype: Its specificity is unknown.

Germline V gene sequence: CDR1 SQVTM, CDR2 ANQGSEA. The V end was cut by 5 bases, the J end by 5 bases, with 9 bases between. The CDR3 is 11 amino acids. Overall study findings and caveats: In two of eight donors, the top clonotype was HLA-C-restricted CMV-specific.

The chain is built from TRBV29-1 and TRBJ1-1, with D unclear. The receptor's source is a human donor in good health (CMV status not recorded). Some clones in this sample may be carry-over from other donors' samples. Here the sequenced sample was CD8+ T cells from cultured PBMCs, taken from culture after CMV antigen stimulation. The CDR3 coding sequence is TGCAGCGTTCCGGGTGGAACTGAAGCTTTCTTT. Amino acids: CSVPGGTEAFF.